The clone carrying this T cell receptor beta chain was counted between two and nine times. The V gene end was trimmed by 2 bases and the J gene end by 4 bases; junction bases not matched to a gene: 9. CDR3 length: 17 residues. Germline assignment: CDR1 SGHTA and CDR2 FQGNSA. Authors' processing steps: Quantification of nucleated cells was approximated via reference gene primer amplification. The table came from immunoSEQ multiplex PCR; TCRdb's copy has only in-frame clones and leaves some out. V and J calls and clone size are given by that table; D and trimming were obtained from the DNA. In the table there are about 140,000 clones, about four fifths of which are singletons. The sample belongs to a study of blood T cell repertoires in COVID-19. As for the study in general: Specimens from acute and convalescent COVID-19 originated in the United States, Italy and Spain.

A Seattle source enrolled patients during active infection and followed them longitudinally. The TCR was taken from a man aged 30-40 years with COVID-19, enrolled during active disease. The sequencing input was peripheral blood. The rearrangement uses TRBV7-2 and TRBJ2-3, with 10 bases matching TRBD2. The CDR3 DNA reads as TGTGCCAGCAGCTTACGTCTAGCGGGAGTGGGTGCAGATACGCAGTATTTT. Residues: CASSLRLAGVGADTQYF.